A single sample gave rise to the 18 T cell receptor beta chains below, sequenced in a study of blood T cells in healthy people across ages. Together with a sample-barcoded 5' primer, a J-beta primer mix was included in a second PCR lasting about 7 to 11 cycles. TCRdb independently ran MiXCR on the 5' RACE reads; one entry per CDR3 protein. There are around 900,000 distinct CDR3 sequences in the sample; just over 50% occur only once, and roughly a fifth lies in the top ten. What was sequenced was blood. The receptors were gathered from an older woman in good health.

The CDR3 DNA follows: TGTGCCAGCAGCCAAGGTTATGGTCTAGCGGGAGGTGGGCAGTACTTC. Protein: CASSQGYGLAGGGQYF. This chain joins TRBV4-2 and TRBJ2-4; 11 bases fit TRBD2. The ends lost 1 base at V and 13 bases at J; junction bases unmatched: 12. This CDR3 has 16 residues. In germline, CDR1 is LGHNA, CDR2 YNFKEQ.

The rearrangement links TRBV18 to TRBJ2-7, with no clear D. Germline V gene sequence: CDR1 KGHSH, CDR2 LQKENI. This CDR3 spans 12 amino acids. Between the trimmed V and J ends, which lost 5 bases and 3 bases, there was a span of 8 bases. The CDR3 region is CASSSDVYEQYF. In nucleotides, the CDR3 is TGTGCCAGCTCAAGCGACGTCTACGAGCAGTACTTC.

Regarding this clonotype: A single base separates this from a much larger clone, so it may be a read error. Since no conserved phenylalanine or tryptophan closes the CDR3, a read error is the likely cause. J is TRBJ2-5 and V is TRBV5-1, with 9 bases matching TRBD1. The CDR3 runs 14 residues. CDR1 SGHRS and CDR2 YFSETQ come from the germline V gene. V was clipped by 2 bases and J by 5 bases; unmatched bases: 4. The CDR3 DNA sequence: TGCGCCAGCAGCTTACAGGGGGCCTTGGAGACCCAGTACATC. Its translation is CASSLQGALETQYI.

In DNA, the CDR3 is TGTGCCAGCAGCGGGGGGACGCGCCGCGCCGGGGAGCTGTTTTTT. Residues: CASSGGTRRAGELFF. The V and J genes are TRBV5-8 and TRBJ2-2, with a tentative D call TRBD2 (6 bases). The CDR3 spans 15 residues. Germline CDR1 is SGHTS and CDR2 is YDEGEE. V shed 4 bases and J shed 6 bases, with 16 bases lying between them.

The chain employs TRBV20-1 and TRBJ1-6; D is possibly TRBD1 (5 bases). The germline V and J ends were trimmed by 0 bases and 0 bases, with 18 bases remaining between them. This CDR3 spans 19 amino acids. The germline CDR1 and CDR2 sequences are DFQATT and SNEGSKA (reference sequence). The CDR3 bases are TGCAGTGCTAGAGATCTTATGGCAGGGTCCCGCTCCTATAATTCACCCCTCCACTTT. Translation: CSARDLMAGSRSYNSPLHF.

This clonotype has just a few counts. V is TRBV9 and J is TRBJ2-5; D gene unclear. Looked up from germline, CDR1 is SGDLS and CDR2 is YYNGEE. The V end lost 3 bases, the J end lost 1 base, and 13 bases lay between the germline ends. The CDR3 runs 15 residues. The CDR3 reads CASSAYGFSQETQYF. The DNA of the CDR3 is TGTGCCAGCAGCGCTTATGGATTTAGCCAAGAGACCCAGTACTTC.

The rearrangement uses TRBV20-1 and TRBJ2-1; D is tentatively TRBD1 or TRBD2 (6 bases each). V lost 6 bases and J lost 7, with 22 bases in between. The germline V gene encodes CDR1 DFQATT and CDR2 SNEGSKA (reference sequence). The CDR3 totals 15 residues. This CDR3 reads CSARWGSGGGNEQFF. CDR3 in DNA: TGCAGTGCCCGCTGGGGGAGCGGAGGGGGGAATGAGCAGTTCTTC.

This clonotype came up once. This chain connects TRBV28 to TRBJ2-5, with D perhaps assigned TRBD1 or TRBD2 (5 bases each). The germline V gene encodes CDR1 MDHEN and CDR2 SYDVKM. This CDR3 has 13 residues. V lost 7 bases to trimming and J lost 7 bases, with 16 bases between them. CDR3: CASTYGGVGTQYF. The CDR3 DNA reads as TGTGCCAGCACCTATGGGGGAGTGGGGACCCAGTACTTC. Full variable domain (remainder filled in from reference TRBV28 and TRBJ2-5): DVKVTQSSRYLVKRTGEKVFLECVQDMDHENMFWYRQDPGLGLRLIYFSYDVKMKEKGDIPEGYSVSREKKERFSLILESASTNQTSMYLCASTYGGVGTQYFGPGTRLLVL.

The rearrangement uses TRBV29-1 and TRBJ1-1; the D is unclear. The CDR3 has 13 amino acids. Trimming pared 6 bases from V and 2 bases from J, leaving 13 bases between. CDR1 and CDR2 from the germline V gene are SQVTM and ANQGSEA. CDR3 DNA: TGCAGCGTCAGGTCGGGCGCAAACACTGAAGCTTTCTTT. Amino acids: CSVRSGANTEAFF.

CDR3 residues: CASSQEDFRYEQYF. The DNA for the CDR3 is TGCGCCAGCAGCCAAGAAGACTTCCGGTACGAGCAGTACTTC. This chain joins TRBV4-1 and TRBJ2-5; no definite D call. The J call is doubtful: the DNA matches TRBJ2-7 better. The CDR3 totals 14 residues. Germline loops: CDR1 MGHRA, CDR2 YSYEKL.

This chain connects TRBV20-1 to TRBJ2-2; unclear D gene. V lost 0 bases and J lost 4, with 9 bases in between. From germline, CDR1 is DFQATT and CDR2 SNEGSKA (reference sequence). This CDR3 region has 14 residues. This chain's CDR3 is CSARDRRFTGELFF. CDR3 DNA: TGCAGTGCTAGAGATCGCAGATTCACCGGGGAGCTGTTTTTT.

This chain uses TRBV6-4 with TRBJ2-3; D tentatively reads TRBD1 or TRBD2 (5 bases each). Trimming shortened V by 2 bases and J by 5 bases, and 20 bases separated the two germline ends. This CDR3 comprises 17 residues. Germline lookup yields CDR1 MRHNA and CDR2 SNTAGT. CDR3 coding DNA: TGTGCCAGCAGTGACACGGGGCAGGGACGATTGCTAGATACGCAGTATTTT. This translates into CASSDTGQGRLLDTQYF.

J is TRBJ2-5 and V is TRBV20-1, with 7 bases identical to TRBD2. Germline-derived CDR1 and CDR2 are DFQATT and SNEGSKA (reference sequence). The CDR3 totals 14 residues. The V gene end was trimmed by 6 bases and the J gene end by 1 base; junction bases not matched to a gene: 8. The CDR3 coding sequence is TGCAGTGCGCGGAAACTAGCGTCCCAAGAGACCCAGTACTTC. It encodes CSARKLASQETQYF.

This clonotype was seen a few times. The chain has TRBV7-9 and TRBJ2-1; 8 nucleotides align to TRBD1. Looked up from germline, CDR1 is SEHNR and CDR2 is FQNEAQ (reference sequence). V gave up 5 bases and J gave up 8 bases; unmatched junction bases: 2. This CDR3 region has 12 residues. The CDR3: CASSVTGDEQFF. CDR3 coding DNA: TGTGCCAGCAGCGTGACAGGGGATGAGCAGTTCTTC.

This chain joins TRBV3-1 and TRBJ1-2; 10 nucleotides line up with TRBD1. Per germline, CDR1 LGHDT and CDR2 YNNKEL (reference sequence). The CDR3 loop spans 14 amino acids. V lost 5 bases, J lost 7 bases, and 7 bases stayed unmatched. The CDR3 loop is CASSYGRDRGGYTF. The CDR3 DNA follows: TGTGCCAGCAGCTACGGAAGGGACAGGGGTGGCTACACCTTC.

The chain combines TRBV4-1 with TRBJ1-1, with D unresolved. With 8 bases removed from V and 1 base from J, the gap between germline ends came to 8 bases. Germline lookup yields CDR1 MGHRA and CDR2 YSYEKL. The CDR3 contains 12 residues. The CDR3 spells CASGYQNTEAFF. CDR3 nucleotide sequence: TGCGCCAGCGGGTATCAGAACACTGAAGCTTTCTTT.

This clonotype was counted between two and nine times. J is TRBJ2-1 and V is TRBV12-3 or TRBV12-4, with 7 bases matching TRBD1. This CDR3 has 13 residues. With V trimmed by 5 bases and J by 5 bases, 3 bases remained unmatched. For the CDR3, the DNA is TGTGCCAGCAGTCGACAGGGAAACAATGAGCAGTTCTTC. It translates to CASSRQGNNEQFF.

In this sample, this clonotype turned up a few times. This sequence joins TRBV5-1 and TRBJ2-7, with D maybe TRBD2 (5 bases). This CDR3 spans 13 amino acids. The germline V and J ends were trimmed by 1 base and 3 bases, with 8 bases remaining between them. The germline V gene encodes CDR1 SGHRS and CDR2 YFSETQ. The CDR3: CASSLYAGYEQYF. The CDR3 DNA reads TGCGCCAGCAGCTTGTATGCGGGCTACGAGCAGTACTTC.